These 7 T cell receptor beta chains were sequenced from one sample in a study of T cell responses to AZD1222 COVID-19 vaccine. Assay used: immunoSEQ multiplex PCR; TCRdb lists only in-frame clones, some missing. This repertoire shows around 74,000 clones, 90% to 95% found once; its top ten account for about 7.1%. Specimen: peripheral blood, collected on day 0 of MenACWY control vaccination. These receptors were collected from an adult in good health.

The rearrangement uses TRBV27 and TRBJ2-1, with no clear D. V lost 2 bases, J lost 6 bases, and 8 bases lay in between. CDR3 length: 13 amino acids. Per the germline V gene, CDR1 is MNHEY and CDR2 is SMNVEV (reference sequence). As DNA, the CDR3 is TGTGCCAGCAGTTTAATGGTCGGCAATGAGCAGTTCTTC. It encodes CASSLMVGNEQFF.

The rearrangement uses TRBV6-6 and TRBJ1-1; D unresolved. The ends were cut back, 0 bases at V and 4 bases at J, with 9 bases in the middle. The CDR3 contains 14 residues. Germline V gene sequence: CDR1 MNHNY, CDR2 SVGAGI (reference sequence). The CDR3 protein is CASSYSMWGTEAFF. CDR3 nucleotides: TGTGCCAGCAGTTACTCGATGTGGGGCACTGAAGCTTTCTTT.

This clone was recorded a few times. V gene TRBV11-2 combines with J gene TRBJ2-1; D ambiguous. CDR1 is SGHAT, CDR2 FQNNGV, per germline. The CDR3 length is 13 residues. Trimming took off 8 bases at V and 10 bases at J, with 18 bases between the two ends. The DNA for the CDR3 is TGTGCCAGCCGATCCGGGCCAGCCCGGGAGCAGTTCTTC. This sequence encodes CASRSGPAREQFF.

The chain is built from TRBV6-5 and TRBJ1-2, with D perhaps TRBD1 (5 bases). V was clipped by 10 bases and J by 0 bases, with 15 bases between them. The germline V gene encodes CDR1 MNHEY and CDR2 SVGAGI. This CDR3 region has 14 residues. The CDR3 DNA reads TGTGCCACCAACCCCCAGGGAACTAACTATGGCTACACCTTC. Translating it yields CATNPQGTNYGYTF.

This sequence joins TRBV3-1 (or the pseudogene TRBV3-2) and TRBJ1-3; possible D gene TRBD1, 6 bases. The CDR3 is 16 amino acids. Germline V gene lookup returns CDR1 LGHDT and CDR2 YNNKEL (reference sequence). Trimming cost V 4 bases and J 0 bases, with 13 bases left between them. CDR3 sequence reads: CASSPLQGPSGNTIYF. In nucleotides, the CDR3 is TGTGCCAGCAGCCCCCTACAGGGACCCTCTGGAAACACCATATATTTT.

V is TRBV11-2 and J is TRBJ2-7; D is unresolved. The CDR3 is made up of 15 amino acids. CDR1 is SGHAT and CDR2 is FQNNGV in the germline V gene. V lost 6 bases to trimming and J lost 7 bases, with 22 bases between them. CDR3 in DNA: TGTGCCAGCAGACACAAGGACGGCTCCTACGGGGAGCAGTACTTC. Protein product: CASRHKDGSYGEQYF.

The rearrangement uses TRBV18 and TRBJ2-3; the match to TRBD1 covers 8 bases. The CDR3 contains 17 residues. CDR1 is KGHSH and CDR2 is LQKENI in the germline V gene. With V trimmed by 1 base and J by 0 bases, 6 bases remained unmatched. The CDR3 DNA sequence: TGTGCCAGCTCACCACGTGGACAGGGATATAGCACAGATACGCAGTATTTT. Protein product: CASSPRGQGYSTDTQYF.